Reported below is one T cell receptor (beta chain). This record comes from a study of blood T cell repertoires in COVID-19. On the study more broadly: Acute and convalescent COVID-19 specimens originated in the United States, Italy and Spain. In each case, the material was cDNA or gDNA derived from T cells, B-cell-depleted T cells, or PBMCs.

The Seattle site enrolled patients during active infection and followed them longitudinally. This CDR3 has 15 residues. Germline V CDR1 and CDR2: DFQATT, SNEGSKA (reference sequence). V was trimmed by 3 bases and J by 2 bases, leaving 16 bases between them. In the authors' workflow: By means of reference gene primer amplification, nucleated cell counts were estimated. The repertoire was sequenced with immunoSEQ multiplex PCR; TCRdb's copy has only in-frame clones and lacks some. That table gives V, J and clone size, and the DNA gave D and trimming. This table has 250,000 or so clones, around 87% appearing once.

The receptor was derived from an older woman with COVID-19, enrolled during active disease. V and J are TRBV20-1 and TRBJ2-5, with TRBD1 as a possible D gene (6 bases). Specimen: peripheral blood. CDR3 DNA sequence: TGCAGTGCTAGTTCTACAGGGCGGCTACAAGAGACCCAGTACTTC. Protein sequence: CSASSTGRLQETQYF.